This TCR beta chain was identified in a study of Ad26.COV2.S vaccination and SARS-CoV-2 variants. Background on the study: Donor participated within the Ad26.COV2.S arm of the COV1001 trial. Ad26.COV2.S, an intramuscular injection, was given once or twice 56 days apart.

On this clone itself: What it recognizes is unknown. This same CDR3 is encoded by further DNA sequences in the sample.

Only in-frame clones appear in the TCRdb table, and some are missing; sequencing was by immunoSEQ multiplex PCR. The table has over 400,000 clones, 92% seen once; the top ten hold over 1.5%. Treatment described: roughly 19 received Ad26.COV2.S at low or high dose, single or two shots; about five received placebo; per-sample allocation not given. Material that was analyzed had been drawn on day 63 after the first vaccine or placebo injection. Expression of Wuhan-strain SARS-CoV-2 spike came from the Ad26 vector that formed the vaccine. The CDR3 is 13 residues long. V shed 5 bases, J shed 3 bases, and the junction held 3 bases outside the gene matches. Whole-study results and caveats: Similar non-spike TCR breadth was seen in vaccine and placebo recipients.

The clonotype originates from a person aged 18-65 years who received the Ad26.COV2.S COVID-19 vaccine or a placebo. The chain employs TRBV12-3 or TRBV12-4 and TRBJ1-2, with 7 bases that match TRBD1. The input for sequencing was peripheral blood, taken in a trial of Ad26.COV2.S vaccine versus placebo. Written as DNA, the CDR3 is TGTGCCAGCAGTCCCGGGACAGACTATGGCTACACCTTC. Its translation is CASSPGTDYGYTF.